The T cell receptor (beta chain) described here comes from a study of shared clonotypes between healthy human individuals. The study's findings and limits: Sharing across four donors was highest in naive CD4 (approximately 5%) and lowest in memory CD8 (roughly 0.4%).

Only in-frame clones appear in the TCRdb table, and some are missing; sequencing was by immunoSEQ multiplex PCR. Of hundreds of thousands of clones listed, around 70% are singletons. As to this clone: As yet, its antigen is unknown.

CDR1 SEHNR and CDR2 FQNEAQ come from the germline V gene (reference sequence). The CDR3 contains 17 residues. Trimming cost V 0 bases and J 8 bases, with 20 bases left between them. Material for sequencing was memory CD4+ T cells sorted from blood. Described subset: CD45RA-negative fraction. This receptor was taken from a man younger than 40 in good health. The genes are TRBV7-9 and TRBJ1-5; TRBD1 is a possible D gene (5 bases). CDR3: CASSLARDSRAEEPQHF. CDR3 DNA sequence: TGTGCCAGCAGCTTAGCGCGCGACAGCCGGGCAGAGGAGCCCCAGCATTTT.